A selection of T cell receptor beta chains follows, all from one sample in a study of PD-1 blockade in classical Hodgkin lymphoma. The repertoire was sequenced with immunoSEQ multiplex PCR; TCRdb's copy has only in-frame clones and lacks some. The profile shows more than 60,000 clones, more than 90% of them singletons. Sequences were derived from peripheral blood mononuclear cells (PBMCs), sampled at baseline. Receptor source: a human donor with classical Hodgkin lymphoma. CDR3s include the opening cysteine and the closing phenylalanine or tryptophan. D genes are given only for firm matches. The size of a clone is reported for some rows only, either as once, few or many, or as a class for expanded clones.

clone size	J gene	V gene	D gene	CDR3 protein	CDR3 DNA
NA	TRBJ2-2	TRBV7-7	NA	CASSRDMNTGELFF	TGTGCCAGCAGCCGTGACATGAACACCGGGGAGCTGTTTTTT
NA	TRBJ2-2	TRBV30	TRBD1	CAWSSGQGYTGELFF	TGTGCCTGGAGTAGTGGACAGGGGTACACCGGGGAGCTGTTTTTT
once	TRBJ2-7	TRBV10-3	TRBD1	CATGRTGSYEQYF	TGTGCCACCGGCCGGACAGGCTCCTACGAGCAGTACTTC
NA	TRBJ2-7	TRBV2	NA	CASSPGEGGGEQYF	TGTGCCAGCAGTCCCGGGGAGGGGGGAGGCGAGCAGTACTTC
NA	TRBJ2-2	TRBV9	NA	CASSINPSNTGELFF	TGTGCCAGCAGCATTAACCCTAGCAACACCGGGGAGCTGTTTTTT
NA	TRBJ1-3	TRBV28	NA	CASSLLVSLSGNTIYF	TGTGCCAGCAGTTTACTCGTTAGTCTCTCTGGAAACACCATATATTTT
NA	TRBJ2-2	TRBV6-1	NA	CASSEVMGLYTGELFF	TGTGCCAGCAGTGAAGTTATGGGGCTGTACACCGGGGAGCTGTTTTTT
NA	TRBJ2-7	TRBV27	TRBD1	CASSQGDSAYEQYF	TGTGCCAGCAGCCAGGGGGACAGCGCCTACGAGCAGTACTTC
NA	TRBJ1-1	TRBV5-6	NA	CASSLTSWGNTEAFF	TGTGCCAGCAGCCTTACAAGTTGGGGAAACACTGAAGCTTTCTTT
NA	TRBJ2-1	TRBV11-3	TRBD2	CASSTTSGNNNEQFF	TGTGCCAGCAGCACTACTAGCGGGAATAACAATGAGCAGTTCTTC
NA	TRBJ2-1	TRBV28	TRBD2	CASRTARWTSGRQNNEQFF	TGTGCCAGCAGGACCGCGCGTTGGACTAGCGGGAGACAAAACAATGAGCAGTTCTTC
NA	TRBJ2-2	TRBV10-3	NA	CAISVISGDANTGELFF	TGTGCCATCAGTGTGATTTCGGGGGACGCGAACACCGGGGAGCTGTTTTTT
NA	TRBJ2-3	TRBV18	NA	CASSPTTDTQYF	TGTGCCAGCTCACCAACCACAGATACGCAGTATTTT
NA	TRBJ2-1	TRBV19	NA	CARDFSGSSYNEQFF	TGTGCCAGGGACTTTAGCGGTAGCTCCTACAATGAGCAGTTCTTC
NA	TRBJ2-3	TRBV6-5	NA	CASSYLDTQYF	TGTGCCAGCAGTTACCTGGATACGCAGTATTTT
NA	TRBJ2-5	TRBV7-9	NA	CALLGPEETQYF	TGTGCCCTCCTAGGACCCGAAGAGACCCAGTACTTC
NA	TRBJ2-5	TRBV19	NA	CASSTAGGNQETQYF	TGTGCCAGTAGTACTGCTGGGGGCAACCAAGAGACCCAGTACTTC
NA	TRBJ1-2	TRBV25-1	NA	CASSAYLTADGYTF	TGTGCCAGCAGTGCTTATCTGACAGCGGATGGCTACACCTTC
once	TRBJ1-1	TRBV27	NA	CASRRWQLNTEAFF	TGTGCCAGCAGGCGGTGGCAGCTGAACACTGAAGCTTTCTTT
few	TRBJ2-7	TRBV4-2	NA	CASSQDSPSSYEQYF	TGTGCCAGCAGCCAAGATAGCCCTTCAAGCTACGAGCAGTACTTC
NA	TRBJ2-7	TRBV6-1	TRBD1	CASRRDRQGALEQYF	TGTGCCAGCAGGAGAGACAGACAGGGGGCCCTCGAGCAGTACTTC
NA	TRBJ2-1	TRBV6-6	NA	CASSTNYPYNEQFF	TGTGCCAGCAGCACTAACTATCCCTATAATGAGCAGTTCTTC